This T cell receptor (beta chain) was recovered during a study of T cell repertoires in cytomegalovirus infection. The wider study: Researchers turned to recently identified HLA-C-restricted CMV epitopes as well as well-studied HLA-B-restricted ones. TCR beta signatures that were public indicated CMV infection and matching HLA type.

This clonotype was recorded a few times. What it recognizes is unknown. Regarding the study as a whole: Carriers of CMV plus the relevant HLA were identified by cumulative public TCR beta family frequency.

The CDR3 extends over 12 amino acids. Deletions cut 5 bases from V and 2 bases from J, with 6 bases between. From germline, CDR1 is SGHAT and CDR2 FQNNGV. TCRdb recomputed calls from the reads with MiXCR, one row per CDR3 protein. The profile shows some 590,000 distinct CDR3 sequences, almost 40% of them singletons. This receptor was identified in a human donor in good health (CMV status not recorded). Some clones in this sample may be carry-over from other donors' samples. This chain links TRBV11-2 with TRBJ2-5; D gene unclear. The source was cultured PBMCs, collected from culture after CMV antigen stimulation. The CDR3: CASSRIQETQYF. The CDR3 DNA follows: TGTGCCAGCAGCCGCATTCAAGAGACCCAGTACTTC. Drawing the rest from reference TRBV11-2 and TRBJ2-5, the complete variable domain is EAGVAQSPRYKIIEKRQSVAFWCNPISGHATLYWYQQILGQGPKLLIQFQNNGVVDDSQLPKDRFSAERLKGVDSTLKIQPAKLEDSAVYLCASSRIQETQYFGPGTRLLVL.